This TCR beta chain was sequenced in a study of blood T cell repertoires in COVID-19. In the study overall: There were acute and convalescent COVID-19 samples, and they came from the United States, Italy and Spain. PBMCs, B-cell-depleted T cells, or T cells were the source of the cDNA or gDNA that made up the material.

Germline V lookup: CDR1 SGHRS, CDR2 YFSETQ. The CDR3 covers 16 residues. The germline V and J ends were trimmed by 0 bases and 4 bases, with 14 bases remaining between them. Original data processing: Counts of nucleated cells, estimated from reference gene primer amplification, were obtained. Libraries were prepared by immunoSEQ multiplex PCR; TCRdb keeps only in-frame clonotypes and omits some of them. V and J calls and clone size are as listed in that table; D and trimming were resolved from the DNA. The sample carries nearly 80,000 clones, roughly 80% recorded once. The sequence was obtained from a woman aged 70-85 years with acute or convalescent COVID-19. The genes are TRBV5-1 and TRBJ1-3, with D tentatively TRBD1 (5 bases). Source material: peripheral blood. The CDR3 region has the DNA TGCGCCAGCAGCTTGGATGGCAGGGAAAACGGAAACACCATATATTTT. Translation: CASSLDGRENGNTIYF.